This T cell receptor (beta chain) was found in a study of CD8+CD57+ T cells in acquired aplastic anemia. Patients who underwent sequencing had shown CD8+CD57+ cell expansion by flow cytometry. V was clipped by 2 bases and J by 2 bases, with 14 bases between them. CDR3 length equals 16 residues. CDR1 and CDR2 from the germline V gene are KGHDR and SFDVKD. TCR beta VDJ and CDR3 profiles were obtained from a genomic DNA template. TCRdb itself ran the reads through MiXCR, one entry per CDR3 protein. The table lists roughly 93,000 distinct CDR3 sequences, roughly two thirds of them singletons, with around three fifths in the top ten.

Sequencing was done on a sample of sorted CD4+, CD8+, or CD8+CD57+ T cells (not recorded which) from PBMCs. V gene TRBV24-1 combines with J gene TRBJ1-2, with D tentatively TRBD1 (5 bases). The sequence was collected from a human donor with aplastic anemia. This CDR3 is CATSDSVRDGNYGYTF. CDR3 bases: TGTGCCACCAGTGATTCTGTGAGGGACGGGAACTATGGCTACACCTTC.